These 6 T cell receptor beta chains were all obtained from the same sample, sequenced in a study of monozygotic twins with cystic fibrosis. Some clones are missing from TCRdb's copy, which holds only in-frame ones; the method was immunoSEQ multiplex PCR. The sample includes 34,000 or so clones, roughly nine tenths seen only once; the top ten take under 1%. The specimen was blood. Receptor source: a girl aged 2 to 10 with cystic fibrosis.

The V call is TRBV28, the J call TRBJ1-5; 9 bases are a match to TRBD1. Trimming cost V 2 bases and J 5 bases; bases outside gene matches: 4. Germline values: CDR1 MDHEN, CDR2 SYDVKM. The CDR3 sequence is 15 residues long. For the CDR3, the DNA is TGTGCCAGCAGTTTACACAGGGGGCAAGATCAGCCCCAGCATTTT. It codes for CASSLHRGQDQPQHF.

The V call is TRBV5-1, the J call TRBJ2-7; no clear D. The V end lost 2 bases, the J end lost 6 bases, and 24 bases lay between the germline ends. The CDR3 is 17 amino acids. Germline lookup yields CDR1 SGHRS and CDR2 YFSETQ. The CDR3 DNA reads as TGCGCCAGCAGCTTCTACGGCCGCCAAGTAGACCTTTCCGAGCAGTACTTC. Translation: CASSFYGRQVDLSEQYF.

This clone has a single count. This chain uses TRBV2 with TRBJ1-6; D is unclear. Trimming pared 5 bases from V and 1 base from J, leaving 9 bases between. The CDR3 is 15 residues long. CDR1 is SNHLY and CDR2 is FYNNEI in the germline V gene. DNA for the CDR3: TGTGCCAGCAGTCCGGGAGGTTCCTATAATTCACCCCTCCACTTT. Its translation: CASSPGGSYNSPLHF.

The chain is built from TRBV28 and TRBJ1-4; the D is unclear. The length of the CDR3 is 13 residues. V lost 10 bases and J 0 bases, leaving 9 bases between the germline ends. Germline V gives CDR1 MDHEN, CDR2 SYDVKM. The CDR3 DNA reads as TGTGCCATCCGGAGGTCAACTAATGAAAAACTGTTTTTT. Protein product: CAIRRSTNEKLFF.

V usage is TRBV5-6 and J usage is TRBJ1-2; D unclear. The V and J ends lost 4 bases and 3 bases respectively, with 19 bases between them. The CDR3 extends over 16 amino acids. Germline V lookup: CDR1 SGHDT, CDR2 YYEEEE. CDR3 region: CASSPRSGETYYGYTF. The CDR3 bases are TGTGCCAGCAGCCCCCGCTCGGGTGAGACATACTATGGCTACACCTTC.

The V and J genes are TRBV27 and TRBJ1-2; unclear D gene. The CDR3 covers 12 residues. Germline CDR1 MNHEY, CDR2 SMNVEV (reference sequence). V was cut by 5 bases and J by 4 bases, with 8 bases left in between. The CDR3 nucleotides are TGTGCCAGCAGTACCGGCCGCTATGGCTACACCTTC. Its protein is CASSTGRYGYTF.